This paragraph reports one TCR beta chain. Its antigen is not yet known. Per-nucleotide qualities are absent, and no much larger clonotype sits a single base away. Single viable CD3+CD4+CD8-CD45RO+ cells were sorted as memory CD4+ T cells on a FACSAria II. CMV serostatus was determined using a Roche Elecsys assay that detects serum IgG against CMV pp150, pp28, p38 and p52. Following thawing, total CD4+ T cells were enriched through positive selection using CD4 magnetic microbeads. The samples came from a separate study whose specific focus was interrogating the CD4+ T cell memory repertoire. Peripheral blood mononuclear cells were isolated and cryopreserved according to standard operating procedures, and serum was stored at -80 degrees C. The staining relied on CD3-PerCP (BW264/56), CD4-APC (RPA-T4), CD45RO-PE (UCHT1) and CD8-Pacific Orange (3B5) antibodies, and Sytox blue was used to exclude non-viable cells.

The data originate from a study of memory CD4+ T cells and cytomegalovirus serostatus (dated by TCRdb to the late 2010s). Regarding the research as a whole: A total of some 33 healthy Belgian adults, of whom 9 were CMV seropositive and about 24 were CMV seronegative, were included in the cohort. To replicate a published TCR-based CMV serostatus classifier, the study sequenced CD4+ memory TCRbeta repertoires from a Belgian cohort whose cytomegalovirus serostatus was known.

The investigation overall reported the following: Among the 150 or so previously reported CMV-associated TCRbeta sequences, 67 showed up in the CD4+ memory repertoires, with each one found in between one and five individuals. CMV serostatus prediction reached a median bootstrapped AUC of about 0.94 with the original framework and just under 0.92 with a US-trained random forest. Only CD4+CD45RO+ memory cells were sequenced, in contrast to the original study, which included naive and memory CD4+ and CD8+ populations. The original-framework classifier achieved a median bootstrapped AUC of almost 0.97 with a 95% CI of 0.76-1.00 on the Belgian cohort. The results were interpreted as suggesting that the CMV-associated TCR signature is largely present in the CD4+ memory repertoire.

V sheds 4 bases and J sheds 5 bases, leaving 18 bases between their ends. From a lookup of the germline V gene, CDR1 and CDR2 are SGHRS and YFSETQ. CDR3 length: 15 amino acids, cysteine to phenylalanine. The sequence is cut down to CDR3 DNA, 45 bases in frame from base 1. Genomic DNA was extracted from sorted cells with the Quick-DNA Microprep Kit. TCRbeta DNA was amplified with the immunoSEQ hsTCRbeta kit following the manufacturer's protocol. An Illumina MiSeq instrument was used to sequence the TCRbeta libraries. Concerning the study's data processing: Once out-of-frame sequences had been removed, fewer than 2.5 million distinct TCRbeta sequences were left, which works out to an average of about 67,000 per individual. Two values were used to score each individual: the count of about 150 previously reported CMV-associated TCRbeta sequences and the total count of productive distinct TCRbeta sequences. A beta-binomial model was reimplemented in Python, and scikit-learn random forests with default parameters were trained on data from the US cohort. Classifier performance on the Belgian cohort was summarized as median AUC with percentile confidence intervals over 10,000 bootstrap iterations. TCRdb's version of the immuneACCESS table is confined to in-frame rearrangements and falls short of the full clone set. An unresolved V gene accounts for under half of the shortfall where checked; the remainder is of unknown origin. The V and J calls and clone size are taken from that table; D and trimming were inferred from the DNA. This sample lists about 41,000 clones; 79% were detected once. The top ten constitute approximately 0.77% of the sample.

The sequence was collected from an adult in good health and CMV-seronegative. The sample comprised memory CD4+ T cells from blood. Here the chain combines TRBV5-1 and TRBJ1-1; the D gene is unclear. The nucleotides are TGCGCCAGCAGCCGAGAGGAACGGGGTCGGACTGAAGCTTTCTTT. This gives the protein CASSREERGRTEAFF. The full variable domain, completed from the reference TRBV5-1 and TRBJ1-1 proteins outside the CDR3, reads KAGVTQTPRYLIKTRGQQVTLSCSPISGHRSVSWYQQTPGQGLQFLFEYFSETQRNKGNFPGRFSGRQFSNSRSEMNVSTLELGDSALYLCASSREERGRTEAFFGQGTRLTVV.